The rows below give T cell receptor beta chains drawn from one sample of a study of identical twins. Each CDR3 protein gets one entry after TCRdb re-called the 5' RACE reads with MiXCR. The sample has hundreds of thousands of distinct CDR3 sequences, roughly 6.2% seen once. The sequenced sample consisted of naive T cells sorted from blood. The receptors come from a man between 18 and 35 years old in good health. CDR3s include the opening cysteine and the closing phenylalanine or tryptophan. D genes are given only for firm matches. The size field is filled for only some rows; it gives once, few, many or a size class.

D	size	V	J	CDR3	DNA
.	few	TRBV20-1	TRBJ2-1	CSAEGGIYNEQFF	TGCAGTGCCGAGGGGGGAATCTACAATGAGCAGTTCTTC
TRBD1	many	TRBV10-2	TRBJ2-3	CASSAVDRRTDTQYF	TGCGCCAGCAGTGCCGTGGACAGGCGCACAGATACGCAGTATTTT
TRBD2	many	TRBV29-1	TRBJ2-3	CSVRITSERTDTQYF	TGCAGCGTCAGAATTACTAGCGAGCGCACAGATACGCAGTATTTT
.	.	TRBV5-1	TRBJ2-3	CASCRDPGPLTDTQYF	TGCGCCAGCTGCCGGGACCCAGGTCCCCTCACAGATACGCAGTATTTT
TRBD2	many	TRBV5-1	TRBJ2-1	CASSQTSGASNEQFF	TGCGCCAGCAGCCAGACTAGCGGGGCCTCCAATGAGCAGTTCTTC
.	many	TRBV7-3	TRBJ2-5	CASSQGSLETQYF	TGTGCCAGCAGCCAAGGGAGTCTTGAGACCCAGTACTTC
TRBD2	.	TRBV29-1	TRBJ2-5	CSVEVETSGETQYF	TGCAGCGTTGAAGTGGAGACTAGCGGAGAGACCCAGTACTTC
.	many	TRBV5-1	TRBJ2-3	CASGVPGERRYTQYF	TGCGCCAGCGGCGTACCCGGGGAGCGAAGGTATACGCAGTATTTT
TRBD1	few	TRBV15	TRBJ2-7	CATSRDHGTGVYEQYF	TGTGCCACCAGCAGAGATCATGGGACAGGGGTGTACGAGCAGTACTTC
.	many	TRBV7-3	TRBJ2-5	CASSPGTARGTQYF	TGTGCCAGCAGCCCGGGGACCGCGAGGGGGACCCAGTACTTC
TRBD2	few	TRBV28	TRBJ2-7	CASSPLPLAGSQPYEQYF	TGTGCCAGCAGCCCCCTGCCTCTAGCGGGATCCCAACCCTACGAGCAGTACTTC
TRBD1	many	TRBV25-1	TRBJ1-3	CASSPEDRAGNTIYF	TGTGCCAGCAGTCCCGAGGACAGGGCTGGAAACACCATATATTTT
TRBD1	many	TRBV7-9	TRBJ2-5	CASSQASDRGRKTQYF	TGTGCCAGCAGCCAAGCAAGTGACAGGGGGCGGAAGACCCAGTACTTC
.	many	TRBV6-4	TRBJ2-3	CASSAGGTDTQYF	TGTGCCAGCAGTGCAGGGGGCACAGATACGCAGTATTTT
.	many	TRBV20-1	TRBJ2-2	CSASGSEGTGELFF	TGCAGTGCTAGCGGGAGTGAAGGGACCGGGGAGCTGTTTTTT
.	.	TRBV12-3/TRBV12-4	TRBJ2-2	CASSFTGIRENTGELFF	TGTGCCAGCAGTTTTACCGGGATTCGAGAAAACACCGGGGAGCTGTTTTTT
TRBD2	few	TRBV20-1	TRBJ2-7	CSATPGGLYEQYF	TGCAGTGCTACACCGGGAGGGCTTTACGAGCAGTACTTC
.	many	TRBV9	TRBJ2-2	CASSVGGGAGELFF	TGTGCCAGCAGCGTAGGAGGGGGTGCCGGGGAGCTGTTTTTT
.	many	TRBV10-3	TRBJ2-7	CAISDGEYEQYF	TGTGCCATCAGTGACGGGGAATACGAGCAGTACTTC
.	.	TRBV7-2	TRBJ2-3	CASSLREIMPPADTQYF	TGTGCCAGCAGCTTACGCGAAATTATGCCCCCAGCAGATACGCAGTATTTT
TRBD1	few	TRBV6-1	TRBJ2-1	CASWGRGTLDGEQFF	TGTGCCAGCTGGGGCAGGGGGACCCTCGATGGAGAGCAGTTCTTC
TRBD2	.	TRBV7-8	TRBJ2-1	CASSLRSAGASYNEQFF	TGTGCCAGCAGCTTAAGGTCAGCGGGGGCCTCCTACAATGAGCAGTTCTTC
TRBD1	few	TRBV29-1	TRBJ2-2	CSVARQGATGELFF	TGCAGCGTTGCTAGGCAGGGGGCGACCGGGGAGCTGTTTTTT
TRBD1	many	TRBV12-3/TRBV12-4	TRBJ1-2	CASSSRSGTGTYGYTF	TGTGCCAGCAGTTCCCGCTCCGGGACAGGGACCTATGGCTACACCTTC
TRBD2	few	TRBV20-1	TRBJ2-1	CSATSGGSYNEQFF	TGCAGTGCGACTAGCGGCGGGTCCTACAATGAGCAGTTCTTC
.	many	TRBV20-1	TRBJ1-6	CSASEAENSPLHF	TGCAGTGCTAGCGAGGCGGAAAATTCACCCCTCCACTTT
TRBD2	.	TRBV7-2	TRBJ2-7	CASSGASGVNEQYF	TGTGCCAGCAGCGGTGCTAGCGGGGTCAACGAGCAGTACTTC
TRBD1	few	TRBV5-1	TRBJ2-1	CASSLADRADEQFF	TGCGCCAGCAGCTTGGCCGACAGGGCGGATGAGCAGTTCTTC
TRBD2	.	TRBV20-1	TRBJ2-7	CSATASGRAAYEQYF	TGCAGTGCTACAGCTAGCGGGAGGGCCGCCTACGAGCAGTACTTC
.	.	TRBV7-9	TRBJ2-7	CASSYPGHGTPSSEQYF	TGTGCCAGCAGCTATCCGGGACACGGGACTCCCAGCAGCGAGCAGTACTTC
.	many	TRBV7-8	TRBJ2-1	CASSSGGGQNNYNEQFF	TGTGCCAGCAGCTCCGGGGGGGGACAGAACAACTACAATGAGCAGTTCTTC
.	many	TRBV7-9	TRBJ2-3	CASSLEVPDTQYF	TGTGCCAGCAGCTTAGAGGTCCCAGATACGCAGTATTTT
.	many	TRBV29-1	TRBJ2-3	CSTLAHSGPTDTQYF	TGCAGCACCTTGGCGCATTCAGGGCCCACAGATACGCAGTATTTT
.	.	TRBV10-3	TRBJ1-5	CAIRREEGNQPQHF	TGTGCCATCCGCCGAGAAGAGGGCAATCAGCCCCAGCATTTT
TRBD2	many	TRBV29-1	TRBJ2-1	CSAKRPSGTYNEQFF	TGCAGCGCCAAACGTCCTAGCGGGACGTACAATGAGCAGTTCTTC
.	many	TRBV13	TRBJ2-5	CASSPLRAGGETQYF	TGTGCCAGCAGCCCCCTGAGGGCAGGAGGGGAGACCCAGTACTTC
.	few	TRBV13	TRBJ1-6	CASSLVAVNSPLHF	TGTGCCAGCAGCTTAGTGGCAGTAAATTCACCCCTCCACTTT
TRBD2	.	TRBV12-3/TRBV12-4	TRBJ2-3	CASGSGIEDTQYF	TGTGCCAGCGGAAGCGGGATAGAAGATACGCAGTATTTT
.	few	TRBV5-6	TRBJ2-1	CASSASPGGGNEQFF	TGTGCCAGCAGCGCTAGCCCGGGGGGCGGCAATGAGCAGTTCTTC
.	once	TRBV3-1	TRBJ2-1	CASSQDGLRVLYNEQFF	TGTGCCAGCAGCCAAGATGGGCTCAGGGTTCTCTACAATGAGCAGTTCTTC
TRBD1	many	TRBV14	TRBJ2-1	CASSHPGQGGNEQFF	TGTGCCAGCAGCCACCCGGGACAGGGTGGCAATGAGCAGTTCTTC
.	many	TRBV29-1	TRBJ2-5	CSVAGTMGYQETQYF	TGCAGCGTTGCCGGGACAATGGGGTACCAAGAGACCCAGTACTTC
.	many	TRBV29-1	TRBJ2-4	CSVELAKNIQYF	TGCAGCGTTGAACTGGCCAAAAACATTCAGTACTTC
TRBD2	few	TRBV7-2	TRBJ2-7	CASSFTTGTRPIPQYF	TGTGCCAGCAGCTTTACGACCGGGACTAGACCCATACCGCAGTACTTC
.	few	TRBV2	TRBJ2-2	CALASANTGELFF	TGTGCCCTAGCTAGCGCCAACACCGGGGAGCTGTTTTTT
.	.	TRBV29-1	TRBJ2-7	CSGRDRHDEQYF	TGCAGCGGGAGAGACAGACACGACGAGCAGTACTTC
TRBD1	few	TRBV5-1	TRBJ2-5	CASSLFLTGGETQYF	TGCGCCAGCAGCTTATTCTTGACAGGGGGAGAGACCCAGTACTTC
TRBD2	few	TRBV20-1	TRBJ2-1	CSAGPGTSGTYNEQFF	TGCAGTGCTGGTCCCGGGACTAGCGGGACCTACAATGAGCAGTTCTTC
.	many	TRBV4-3	TRBJ2-5	CASSQRLGETQYF	TGCGCCAGCAGCCAACGTCTGGGGGAGACCCAGTACTTC
.	many	TRBV5-1	TRBJ1-4	CASMAGVANEKLFF	TGCGCCAGCATGGCCGGGGTGGCTAATGAAAAACTGTTTTTT
.	many	TRBV15	TRBJ2-5	CATSRVRQQETQYF	TGTGCCACCAGCAGAGTTCGACAGCAAGAGACCCAGTACTTC
.	many	TRBV6-1	TRBJ2-2	CASKQANTGELFF	TGTGCCAGCAAACAGGCGAACACCGGGGAGCTGTTTTTT
TRBD1	.	TRBV5-1	TRBJ2-3	CASSLETGGRTDTQYF	TGCGCCAGCAGCTTGGAAACAGGGGGCCGCACAGATACGCAGTATTTT
.	.	TRBV2	TRBJ1-1	CASSQGWGMNTEAFF	TGTGCCAGCAGCCAGGGTTGGGGCATGAACACTGAAGCTTTCTTT